This T cell receptor beta chain was retrieved from a study of T cell responses to AZD1222 COVID-19 vaccine. About this clone itself: Antigen specificity is unknown.

Repertoires were generated with immunoSEQ multiplex PCR, while TCRdb's copy carries only in-frame clones and drops some. Here the sample spans roughly 77,000 clones, around 90% being singletons. Findings and caveats of the study: The donors showed a predominance of white British ancestry and of females, with possible underestimation of clonal diversity. Among spike-specific TCRs, nearly half reportedly target unmutated variant regions.

This CDR3 comprises 13 residues. Germline assignment: CDR1 MNHEY and CDR2 SVGEGT. Trimming took off 5 bases at V and 4 bases at J, with 9 bases between the two ends. This chain joins TRBV6-2 or TRBV6-3 and TRBJ1-5; weak D call: TRBD1 (5 bases). The receptor comes from an adult who received the AZD1222 COVID-19 vaccine. The sample was peripheral blood, taken 28 days after the second AZD1222 dose. In nucleotides, the CDR3 is TGTGCCAGCAGTAGGTGGGGGAATCAGCCCCAGCATTTT. Its translation is CASSRWGNQPQHF.